This T cell receptor beta chain was sequenced during a study of T cells in Graves' hyperthyroidism and ophthalmopathy. Findings and caveats of the study: Appearing also in blood were most of the thyroid clonotypes expanded above 0.001. For ophthalmopathy, model prediction preceded onset by a median about 6 months.

The investigators amplified TCR beta CDR3 regions from RNA transcripts. Initially, a first-round RT-PCR of the TCR CDR3 employed the HTBI primer set. TCRdb redid the calling of the multiplex PCR reads with MiXCR, one entry per CDR3 protein. The sample consists of 350,000 to 400,000 distinct CDR3 sequences, about a fifth of them appearing once. Patients with ophthalmopathy all had a Clinical Activity Score of at least 3, a NOSPECS grade of at least 4 and duration under 3 months. Not enrolled were patients with uncontrolled infection, other autoimmune disease, pregnancy or lactation. The CDR3 length is 14 residues. The V gene lost 6 bases and the J gene lost 4 bases, with 15 bases spanning the gap. Germline values: CDR1 MNHEY, CDR2 SVGEGT. A note on this clonotype: Antigen unknown.

This chain links TRBV6-2 or TRBV6-3 with TRBJ1-1; TRBD1 is a possible D gene (5 bases). The sample was blood. This TCR was sampled from a man younger than 35 with Graves' ophthalmopathy. In DNA form, the CDR3 reads TGTGCCAGCAGCGGTTGGAGGGGCATCACTGAAGCTTTCTTT. It translates to CASSGWRGITEAFF.